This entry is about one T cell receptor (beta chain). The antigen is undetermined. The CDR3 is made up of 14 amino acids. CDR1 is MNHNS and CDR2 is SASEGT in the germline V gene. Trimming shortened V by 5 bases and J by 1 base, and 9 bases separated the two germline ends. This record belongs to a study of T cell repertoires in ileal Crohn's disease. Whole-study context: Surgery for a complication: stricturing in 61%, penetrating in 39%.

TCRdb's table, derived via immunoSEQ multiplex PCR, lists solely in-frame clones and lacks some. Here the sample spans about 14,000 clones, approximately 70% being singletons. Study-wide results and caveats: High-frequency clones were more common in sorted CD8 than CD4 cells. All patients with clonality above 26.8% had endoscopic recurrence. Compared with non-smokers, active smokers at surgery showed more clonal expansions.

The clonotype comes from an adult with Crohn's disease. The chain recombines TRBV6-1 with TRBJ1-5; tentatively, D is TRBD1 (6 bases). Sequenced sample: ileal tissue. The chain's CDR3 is CASSTGQSNQPQHF. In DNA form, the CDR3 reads TGTGCCAGCAGTACCGGACAGAGCAATCAGCCCCAGCATTTT.